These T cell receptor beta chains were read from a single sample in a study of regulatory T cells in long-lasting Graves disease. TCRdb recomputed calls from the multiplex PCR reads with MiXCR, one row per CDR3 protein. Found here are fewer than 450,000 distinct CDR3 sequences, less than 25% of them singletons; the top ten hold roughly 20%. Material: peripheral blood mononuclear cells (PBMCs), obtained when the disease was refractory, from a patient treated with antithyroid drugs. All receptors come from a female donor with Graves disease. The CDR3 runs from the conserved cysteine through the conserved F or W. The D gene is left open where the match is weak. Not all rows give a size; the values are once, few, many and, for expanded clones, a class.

CAISESKAQYEQYF	TGTGCCATCAGTGAGTCGAAGGCACAATACGAGCAGTACTTC	few	.	TRBV10-3	TRBJ2-7
CASSLEAGLVYEQYF	TGTGCCAGCAGCTTAGAGGCAGGGTTGGTGTACGAGCAGTACTTC	few	.	TRBV7-2	TRBJ2-7
CASSLAGFTGELFF	TGTGCCAGCAGCTTAGCGGGCTTCACCGGGGAGCTGTTTTTT	few	.	TRBV7-3	TRBJ2-2
CASSSWGTPGGAFF	TGTGCCAGCAGCTCATGGGGGACCCCAGGCGGAGCTTTCTTT	few	.	TRBV6-1	TRBJ1-1
CASSYSWDRSSYEQYF	TGTGCCAGCAGTTACTCTTGGGACAGGAGCTCCTACGAGCAGTACTTC	many	TRBD1	TRBV6-5	TRBJ2-7
CATSRDKRGAYDTEAFF	TGTGCCACCAGCAGAGATAAGCGGGGGGCGTACGACACTGAAGCTTTCTTT	many	.	TRBV15	TRBJ1-1
CASSLLVTPQDEQYF	TGTGCCAGCAGCTTATTGGTAACCCCACAGGACGAGCAGTACTTC	many	.	TRBV7-2	TRBJ2-7
CASSLGEITDTQYF	TGTGCCAGCAGTTTAGGCGAGATCACAGATACGCAGTATTTT	.	.	TRBV28	TRBJ2-3
CASSLNIPGYGYTF	TGTGCCAGCAGTTTAAACATTCCGGGCTATGGCTACACCTTC	many	.	TRBV28	TRBJ1-2
CSARARGQGVFGYTF	TGCAGTGCTAGAGCTAGGGGACAGGGGGTTTTTGGCTACACCTTC	.	TRBD1	TRBV20-1	TRBJ1-2
CASSLDQGPYEQYF	TGCGCCAGCAGCTTGGATCAGGGGCCCTACGAGCAGTACTTC	few	.	TRBV5-1	TRBJ2-7
CASSQARVGEAFF	TGTGCCAGCAGCCAAGCTAGGGTGGGAGAAGCTTTCTTT	few	.	TRBV3-1	TRBJ1-1
CASSPFMAGGSDEQFF	TGTGCCAGCAGCCCGTTCATGGCGGGAGGTAGCGATGAGCAGTTCTTC	.	TRBD2	TRBV7-2	TRBJ2-1
CASSPGGMGQGNQPQHF	TGTGCCAGCAGCCCGGGTGGAATGGGACAGGGCAATCAGCCCCAGCATTTT	many	TRBD1	TRBV28	TRBJ1-5
CSARDILAGVSIRPYEQYF	TGCAGTGCTAGGGACATTCTAGCGGGAGTTTCAATCAGGCCCTACGAGCAGTACTTC	.	TRBD2	TRBV20-1	TRBJ2-7
CAISESGGWGSYEQYF	TGTGCCATCAGTGAGTCAGGGGGCTGGGGCTCCTACGAGCAGTACTTC	.	TRBD1	TRBV10-3	TRBJ2-7
CASSYYPEGTEAFF	TGTGCCAGCAGTTACTACCCTGAGGGCACTGAAGCTTTCTTT	many	.	TRBV6-5	TRBJ1-1
CASSPREASAYEQYF	TGTGCCAGTAGTCCTAGGGAGGCATCAGCCTACGAGCAGTACTTC	many	.	TRBV19	TRBJ2-7
CASSETSVFLYYEQYF	TGTGCCAGCAGCGAGACTAGCGTATTCCTATACTACGAGCAGTACTTC	.	TRBD2	TRBV6-1	TRBJ2-7
CSASGQGGYEQYF	TGCAGTGCTTCGGGACAGGGTGGGTACGAGCAGTACTTC	.	TRBD1	TRBV20-1	TRBJ2-7
CASRDFPGELFF	TGTGCCAGCAGGGACTTCCCCGGGGAGCTGTTTTTT	few	.	TRBV12-3/TRBV12-4	TRBJ2-2
CASSEGGGFQPQHF	TGTGCCAGCAGTGAGGGAGGAGGGTTTCAGCCCCAGCATTTT	many	.	TRBV2	TRBJ1-5
CASSRTTGGNQPQHF	TGTGCCAGCTCACGGACCACTGGTGGCAATCAGCCCCAGCATTTT	many	.	TRBV18	TRBJ1-5
CASSPGGTGSEQYF	TGTGCCAGCAGCCCTGGGGGGACAGGGAGCGAGCAGTACTTC	.	TRBD1	TRBV7-3	TRBJ2-7
CSAPTTGKAQYF	TGCAGTGCTCCCACGACAGGGAAGGCCCAGTACTTC	many	TRBD1	TRBV20-1	TRBJ2-5
CASSDTLASGANVLTF	TGTGCCAGCAGTGATACACTGGCCTCTGGGGCCAACGTCCTGACTTTC	many	.	TRBV2	TRBJ2-6
CATSDPGLAGDNEQFF	TGTGCCACCAGTGACCCTGGACTAGCGGGAGACAATGAGCAGTTCTTC	.	TRBD2	TRBV24-1	TRBJ2-1
CSVGGGSSGYTF	TGCAGCGTTGGGGGTGGTTCCAGTGGCTACACCTTC	.	.	TRBV29-1	TRBJ1-2
CASNNQGQGSAEQYF	TGTGCCAGCAACAACCAGGGACAGGGTTCAGCCGAGCAGTACTTC	.	TRBD1	TRBV6-1	TRBJ2-7
CALDRGREKLFF	TGTGCCTTAGACAGGGGCCGAGAAAAACTGTTTTTT	few	TRBD1	TRBV30	TRBJ1-4
CASTVTSLRTRNEQFF	TGTGCCAGCACCGTTACCTCCTTAAGGACTAGAAATGAGCAGTTCTTC	few	TRBD2	TRBV2	TRBJ2-1
CASSPGQGSIQYF	TGTGCCAGCAGCCCGGGACAGGGGTCAATTCAGTACTTC	many	TRBD1	TRBV3-1	TRBJ2-7
CSVVTRLAGVDEQYF	TGCAGCGTTGTCACCAGACTAGCGGGAGTTGACGAGCAGTACTTC	few	TRBD2	TRBV29-1	TRBJ2-7
CASSFEGNEQFF	TGTGCCAGCAGCTTCGAGGGAAATGAGCAGTTCTTC	.	.	TRBV7-9	TRBJ2-1
CASSMAELSYEQYF	TGTGCCAGCAGTATGGCGGAACTCAGCTACGAGCAGTACTTC	.	.	TRBV12-3/TRBV12-4	TRBJ2-7
CASSVVGSDTQYF	TGTGCCAGCAGCGTAGTTGGATCAGATACGCAGTATTTT	.	.	TRBV9	TRBJ2-3
CASGLVVGLNDEQFF	TGTGCTAGTGGTTTGGTAGTGGGCCTCAATGATGAGCAGTTCTTC	once	.	TRBV12-5	TRBJ2-1
CATSQGLNTGELFF	TGTGCCACCAGTCAGGGGTTGAACACCGGGGAGCTGTTTTTT	few	.	TRBV24-1	TRBJ2-2
CASSFNGEPQHF	TGTGCCAGCAGTTTCAATGGGGAGCCCCAGCATTTT	many	.	TRBV27	TRBJ1-5
CASSPGRGGQPQHF	TGTGCCAGCAGTCCGGGGCGGGGGGGCCAGCCCCAGCATTTT	many	.	TRBV27	TRBJ1-5
CASSPDGGNTEAFF	TGTGCCAGCAGTCCAGACGGGGGGAACACTGAAGCTTTCTTT	many	.	TRBV12-3/TRBV12-4	TRBJ1-1
CASAGTAQETQYF	TGTGCCAGCGCCGGGACTGCACAAGAGACCCAGTACTTC	.	.	TRBV19	TRBJ2-5
CASSLGSSQETQYF	TGTGCCAGCAGCTTGGGGTCTAGCCAAGAGACCCAGTACTTC	.	.	TRBV5-5	TRBJ2-5
CASSLLAGLAGETQYF	TGTGCCAGCAGTTTATTGGCCGGGTTAGCCGGAGAGACCCAGTACTTC	many	.	TRBV28	TRBJ2-5
CASKEGSNQPQHF	TGTGCCAGCAAGGAAGGTAGCAATCAGCCCCAGCATTTT	many	.	TRBV2	TRBJ1-5
CAISVRDVGPTDTQYF	TGTGCCATCAGTGTTCGGGACGTTGGGCCCACAGATACGCAGTATTTT	.	.	TRBV10-3	TRBJ2-3
CASSLGGQATNEKLFF	TGTGCCAGCAGCTTAGGGGGACAGGCAACTAATGAAAAACTGTTTTTT	many	TRBD1	TRBV7-2	TRBJ1-4
CSASSPGTRGETQYF	TGCAGTGCTAGCTCCCCCGGGACTAGGGGAGAGACCCAGTACTTC	many	TRBD2	TRBV20-1	TRBJ2-5